The next 32 T cell receptor beta chains were all read from a single sample in a study of T cells in Graves' hyperthyroidism and ophthalmopathy. From RNA transcripts, TCR beta CDR3 regions were amplified. HTBI primers drove first-round RT-PCR of the TCR CDR3. MiXCR, applied by TCRdb to the multiplex PCR reads, yields one record per CDR3 protein. In the table there are almost 500,000 distinct CDR3 sequences, around a fifth of which are singletons. The sequenced sample was blood. Receptors were obtained from a woman aged 70-85 years with Graves' ophthalmopathy.

The rearrangement uses TRBV6-2 or TRBV6-3 and TRBJ1-2, with no clear D. Trimming removed 6 bases from V and 5 bases from J, with 10 bases in between. Germline V CDR1 and CDR2: MNHEY, SVGEGT. This CDR3 contains 12 residues. The CDR3 sequence: CASSFGVYGYTF. DNA for the CDR3: TGTGCCAGCAGCTTCGGAGTGTATGGCTACACCTTC.

The chain links TRBV6-2 or TRBV6-3 to TRBJ2-7; a possible D gene is TRBD2 (6 bases). The germline V gene encodes CDR1 MNHEY and CDR2 SVGEGT. Trimming shortened V by 2 bases and J by 6 bases, and 14 bases separated the two germline ends. The CDR3 extends over 14 amino acids. CDR3 residues: CASSYGAGRGEQYF. In nucleotides, the CDR3 is TGTGCCAGCAGTTACGGAGCGGGTAGGGGCGAGCAGTACTTC.

This rearrangement joins TRBV12-3 or TRBV12-4 to TRBJ2-7; either TRBD1 or TRBD2 may fit D (5 bases each). Trimming took 5 bases from V and 12 from J, leaving 20 bases between them. The CDR3 length is 13 residues. CDR3 DNA: TGTGCCAGCAGTCGGGATGCTAGACAGACGACGTACTTC. Protein product: CASSRDARQTTYF.

V and J are TRBV6-1 and TRBJ2-1; TRBD2 aligns across 9 bases. The germline V gene has CDR1 MNHNS and CDR2 SASEGT. The CDR3 totals 13 residues. V lost 6 bases and J lost 12; bases outside the gene matches: 9. The CDR3 protein is CASRLAGGDGQFF. The CDR3 coding sequence is TGTGCCAGCAGACTAGCGGGTGGTGATGGGCAGTTCTTC.

This clonotype appeared a few times. V and J are TRBV19 and TRBJ2-2; TRBD1 might be the D (6 bases). Trimming removed 5 bases at V and 5 bases at J, with 18 bases between. This CDR3 spans 16 amino acids. CDR1 LNHDA and CDR2 SQIVND come from the germline V gene (reference sequence). CDR3 nucleotides: TGTGCCAGTAGTTCCTCGGGAACAGGGCTAACCGGGGAGCTGTTTTTT. It specifies CASSSSGTGLTGELFF. Based on the CDR3 plus reference TRBV19 and TRBJ2-2, the full variable domain is DGGITQSPKYLFRKEGQNVTLSCEQNLNHDAMYWYRQDPGQGLRLIYYSQIVNDFQKGDIAEGYSVSREKKESFPLTVTSAQKNPTAFYLCASSSSGTGLTGELFFGEGSRLTVL.

Many counts were recorded for this clonotype. The chain is built from TRBV6-5 and TRBJ1-4; no firm D call. This CDR3 has 14 amino acids. Trimming shortened V by 2 bases and J by 7 bases, and 11 bases separated the two germline ends. Germline assignment: CDR1 MNHEY and CDR2 SVGAGI. For the CDR3, the DNA is TGTGCCAGCAGTTACGTCCCGGGTGGTGAAAAACTGTTTTTT. It translates to CASSYVPGGEKLFF.

The chain is built from TRBV3-1 and TRBJ2-1; 9 positions agree with TRBD2. The trim removed 2 bases at V and 15 bases at J, leaving 11 bases unmatched. The CDR3 length is 14 residues. From germline, CDR1 is LGHDT and CDR2 YNNKEL (reference sequence). The chain's CDR3 is CASSQYPGGRERFF. CDR3 in DNA: TGTGCCAGCAGCCAATATCCTGGCGGGAGGGAGAGGTTCTTC.

This rearrangement joins TRBV5-1 to TRBJ2-7; 15 bases map to TRBD2. V shed 5 bases and J 2 bases; nucleotides not matched to a gene: 14. This CDR3 contains 19 residues. The germline V gene encodes CDR1 SGHRS and CDR2 YFSETQ. CDR3 loop: CASSQQPGTSGRKPYEQYF. CDR3 bases: TGCGCCAGCAGTCAGCAACCCGGGACTAGCGGGAGGAAACCCTACGAGCAGTACTTC.

This clonotype was detected many times. The J gene is TRBJ1-1, the V gene TRBV12-3 or TRBV12-4; D is perhaps TRBD1 (6 bases). The CDR3 covers 15 residues. V was shortened by 3 bases and J by 1 base, with 12 bases between the two germline ends. The CDR3 region is CASSFGGTGNTEAFF. CDR3 coding DNA: TGTGCCAGCAGTTTCGGGGGCACAGGGAACACTGAAGCTTTCTTT.

This clonotype was seen at least ten times. The chain joins TRBV7-2 to TRBJ2-1, with a tentative D call TRBD2 (6 bases). The V end lost 3 bases, the J end lost 7 bases, and 10 bases lay between the germline ends. The germline gives CDR1 SGHTA, CDR2 FQGNSA. The CDR3 extends over 13 amino acids. This CDR3 is CASSFPAGNEQFF. In DNA, the CDR3 is TGTGCCAGCAGCTTCCCGGCGGGGAATGAGCAGTTCTTC.

This clonotype was observed a handful of times. V and J are TRBV7-2 and TRBJ2-2; D gene unclear. Germline V gene data show CDR1 as SGHTA and CDR2 as FQGNSA. This CDR3 has 14 residues. V dropped 5 bases and J dropped 7 bases, with 14 bases sitting between them. CDR3 protein: CASSVYLGNGELFF. The CDR3 nucleotides read TGTGCCAGCAGCGTGTACCTAGGGAACGGGGAGCTGTTTTTT.

This clonotype was counted at least ten times. The CDR3 protein is CASSLAAGGETQYF. Written as DNA, the CDR3 is TGTGCCAGCAGCTTAGCGGCAGGGGGAGAGACCCAGTACTTC. The V gene is TRBV7-2, the J gene TRBJ2-5, with 7 bases identical to TRBD1. Germline V lookup: CDR1 SGHTA, CDR2 FQGNSA. The V and J ends lost 0 bases and 4 bases, in that order; junction bases with no gene match: 2. The CDR3 is made up of 14 amino acids.

This clonotype was picked up a small number of times. The chain combines TRBV18 with TRBJ1-1; 9 bases fit TRBD1. The V segment lost 2 bases and the J segment 5 bases; nucleotides outside the gene matches: 3. The germline V gene encodes CDR1 KGHSH and CDR2 LQKENI. The CDR3 contains 14 residues. The CDR3 spells CASSPADRGTEAFF. In DNA form, the CDR3 reads TGTGCCAGCTCACCAGCTGACAGGGGGACTGAAGCTTTCTTT. Full variable domain (rest looked up from reference TRBV18 and TRBJ1-1): NAGVMQNPRHLVRRRGQEARLRCSPMKGHSHVYWYRQLPEEGLKFMVYLQKENIIDESGMPKERFSAEFPKEGPSILRIQQVVRGDSAAYFCASSPADRGTEAFFGQGTRLTVV.

There are a few counts of this clonotype. The genes are TRBV7-2 and TRBJ2-7; 8 nucleotides agree with TRBD2. Germline V lookup: CDR1 SGHTA, CDR2 FQGNSA. With 0 bases clipped from V and 5 bases from J, the junction kept 3 bases outside the gene matches. The CDR3 is made up of 14 amino acids. CDR3 in DNA: TGTGCCAGCAGCTTAGCGAGCGGGAGCGACGAGCAGTACTTC. Protein sequence: CASSLASGSDEQYF.

The table lists this clonotype with a few counts. The gene calls are TRBV6-2 or TRBV6-3 and TRBJ2-1; D not resolved. V lost 4 bases to trimming and J lost 9 bases, with 10 bases between them. CDR3 length: 12 amino acids. Germline-derived CDR1 and CDR2 are MNHEY and SVGEGT. The CDR3 reads CASSSRGGEQFF. DNA of the CDR3: TGTGCCAGCAGTTCAAGAGGTGGTGAGCAGTTCTTC.

This chain connects TRBV19 to TRBJ1-5; D unresolved. V gave up 6 bases and J gave up 4 bases, with 13 bases separating them. The CDR3 runs 14 residues. The germline V gene encodes CDR1 LNHDA and CDR2 SQIVND (reference sequence). The CDR3: CASSLTPGNQPQHF. CDR3 nucleotide sequence: TGTGCCAGTAGCCTTACTCCGGGGAATCAGCCCCAGCATTTT.

This clonotype was detected ten times or more. V usage is TRBV6-1 and J usage is TRBJ1-5; D uncertain. The CDR3 is 14 amino acids. Trimming took 1 base from V and 2 from J, leaving 6 bases between them. The germline V gene has CDR1 MNHNS and CDR2 SASEGT. Written as DNA, the CDR3 is TGTGCCAGCAGTGAAGGTCACCGCAATCAGCCCCAGCATTTT. Protein sequence: CASSEGHRNQPQHF.

The chain joins TRBV7-9 to TRBJ2-1, with 9 bases fitting TRBD2. The CDR3 has 15 residues. Trimming took 1 base from V and 7 from J; bases not matched to a gene: 5. Germline CDR1 reads SEHNR; CDR2 reads FQNEAQ (reference sequence). CDR3 nucleotides: TGTGCCAGCAGCTTAGTGGGCGGGAGGGGTAATGAGCAGTTCTTC. Encoded protein: CASSLVGGRGNEQFF.

The chain uses TRBV30 and TRBJ2-7, with D possibly matching TRBD1 (6 bases). Per the germline V gene, CDR1 is GTSNPN and CDR2 is SVGIG (reference sequence). CDR3 length: 17 amino acids. The V end was cut by 3 bases, the J end by 2 bases, with 23 bases between. The CDR3 protein is CAWSNLGAPRGAYEQYF. The CDR3 nucleotides are TGTGCCTGGAGCAACTTGGGGGCGCCCAGAGGAGCCTACGAGCAGTACTTC.

A few counts support this clonotype. The CDR3 DNA reads TGCAGTGCTAGGAATCCTAGCGGGAGAAGACAAGAGACCCAGTACTTC. This sequence encodes CSARNPSGRRQETQYF. The chain links TRBV20-1 to TRBJ2-5; 10 nucleotides line up with TRBD2. This CDR3 spans 16 amino acids. After removal of 3 bases from V and 2 bases from J, the junction contained 9 bases not matched to a gene. Germline lookup yields CDR1 DFQATT and CDR2 SNEGSKA (reference sequence).

A word on this clonotype: A much larger clone is a single base away; this may be a read error. The chain carries TRBV7-3 and TRBJ2-6; 7 nucleotides agree with TRBD1. V trimming: 5 bases; J trimming: 8 bases; junction bases outside the gene matches: 9. This CDR3 contains 15 residues. Looked up from germline, CDR1 is SGHTA and CDR2 is FQGTGA. CDR3 amino acids: CASSHTGVGTNVLTF. CDR3 bases: TGTGCCAGCAGCCATACAGGGGTCGGGACCAACGTCCTGACTTTC.

Details on this clonotype: This may come from a read error, since a much larger clone is one base off. The chain employs TRBV11-2 and TRBJ2-3; D not certain. Germline CDR1 is SGHAT and CDR2 is FQNNGV. The CDR3 spans 14 residues. The CDR3 protein is CASRSPGSTDTRYF. The CDR3 DNA sequence: TGTGCCAGCAGATCCCCGGGTAGCACAGATACGCGGTATTTT.

This clonotype has just a few counts. V is TRBV12-3 or TRBV12-4 and J is TRBJ2-3, with 7 bases lining up with TRBD1. CDR3 length equals 15 residues. The junction had 13 bases not matched to a gene; V was cut back by 6 bases and J by 7 bases. In nucleotides, the CDR3 is TGTGCCAGCAGACTAGACAGGGTTAGGTCAAATACGCAGTATTTT. Residues: CASRLDRVRSNTQYF.

The table lists this clonotype with a few counts. The chain joins TRBV24-1 to TRBJ2-3; possibly TRBD2 for D (6 bases). Per germline, CDR1 KGHDR and CDR2 SFDVKD. The length of the CDR3 is 12 residues. V was trimmed by 0 bases and J by 11 bases, leaving 8 bases between them. In nucleotides, the CDR3 is TGTGCCACCAGTGATTTGAACGGGGGGCAGTATTTT. Its protein is CATSDLNGGQYF.

J is TRBJ2-2 and V is TRBV19; the D gene could be TRBD1 or TRBD2 (6 bases each). Germline lookup yields CDR1 LNHDA and CDR2 SQIVND (reference sequence). Deletions cut 1 base from V and 0 bases from J, with 9 bases between. This CDR3 spans 16 amino acids. CDR3 residues: CASSIGGGPNTGELFF. Written as DNA, the CDR3 is TGTGCCAGTAGTATAGGAGGGGGGCCGAACACCGGGGAGCTGTTTTTT. Using reference TRBV19 and TRBJ2-2 for the parts outside the CDR3, the full variable domain is DGGITQSPKYLFRKEGQNVTLSCEQNLNHDAMYWYRQDPGQGLRLIYYSQIVNDFQKGDIAEGYSVSREKKESFPLTVTSAQKNPTAFYLCASSIGGGPNTGELFFGEGSRLTVL.

There are many counts of this clonotype. The chain is built from TRBV28 and TRBJ2-5, with 8 bases that match TRBD2. The germline V gene encodes CDR1 MDHEN and CDR2 SYDVKM. This CDR3 has 15 amino acids. With V trimmed by 5 bases and J by 0 bases, 5 bases remained unmatched. CDR3 in DNA: TGTGCCAGCAGTCCCCCCGGGGGGGACCAAGAGACCCAGTACTTC. This encodes CASSPPGGDQETQYF. Combining the CDR3 with reference TRBV28 and TRBJ2-5 gives the whole variable domain DVKVTQSSRYLVKRTGEKVFLECVQDMDHENMFWYRQDPGLGLRLIYFSYDVKMKEKGDIPEGYSVSREKKERFSLILESASTNQTSMYLCASSPPGGDQETQYFGPGTRLLVL.

V usage is TRBV7-2 and J usage is TRBJ1-1; TRBD1 might be the D (5 bases). This CDR3 region has 14 residues. Germline-derived CDR1 and CDR2 are SGHTA and FQGNSA. Deletions cut 4 bases from V and 4 bases from J, with 13 bases between. CDR3 loop: CASSSARGVTEAFF. The DNA for the CDR3 is TGTGCCAGCAGCTCTGCGAGAGGGGTCACTGAAGCTTTCTTT. Full variable domain (missing parts from reference TRBV7-2 and TRBJ1-1): GAGVSQSPSNKVTEKGKDVELRCDPISGHTALYWYRQSLGQGLEFLIYFQGNSAPDKSGLPSDRFSAERTGGSVSTLTIQRTQQEDSAVYLCASSSARGVTEAFFGQGTRLTVV.

The table lists this clonotype with many counts. The rearrangement joins TRBV7-2 to TRBJ2-1, with 10 nucleotides matching TRBD2. This CDR3 comprises 15 residues. J gave up 7 bases and V 3 bases, and 6 bases lay outside the gene matches. Germline V lookup: CDR1 SGHTA, CDR2 FQGNSA. Here the CDR3 reads CASSFTLAGKNEQFF. In DNA, the CDR3 is TGTGCCAGCAGCTTTACACTAGCGGGGAAGAATGAGCAGTTCTTC.

The genes are TRBV5-1 and TRBJ1-1; D not certain. Germline loops: CDR1 SGHRS, CDR2 YFSETQ. This CDR3 is built from 14 residues. The germline V and J ends were trimmed by 1 base and 0 bases, with 7 bases remaining between them. The CDR3, as DNA: TGCGCCAGCAGCTTGAACGTATTGAACACTGAAGCTTTCTTT. It is translated as CASSLNVLNTEAFF.

V and J are TRBV7-9 and TRBJ2-3, with 9 positions matching TRBD2. The CDR3 sequence is 16 residues long. V shed 5 bases, J shed 2 bases, and the junction held 8 bases outside the gene matches. Looked up from germline, CDR1 is SEHNR and CDR2 is FQNEAQ (reference sequence). The CDR3 is CASSQDWTSVTDTQYF. As DNA, the CDR3 is TGTGCCAGCAGCCAAGATTGGACTAGCGTCACAGATACGCAGTATTTT.

V gene TRBV30 combines with J gene TRBJ2-1; TRBD1 matches at 7 bases. Germline loops: CDR1 GTSNPN, CDR2 SVGIG (reference sequence). Trimming took 3 bases from V and 0 from J; bases not matched to a gene: 2. The CDR3 runs to 14 residues. Written as DNA, the CDR3 is TGTGCCTGGAGAAACAGGGGCTCCTACAATGAGCAGTTCTTC. Its protein product is CAWRNRGSYNEQFF. Using reference TRBV30 and TRBJ2-1 for the parts outside the CDR3, the full variable domain is SQTIHQWPATLVQPVGSPLSLECTVEGTSNPNLYWYRQAAGRGLQLLFYSVGIGQISSEVPQNLSASRPQDRQFILSSKKLLLSDSGFYLCAWRNRGSYNEQFFGPGTRLTVL.

This clonotype was seen more than once but under ten times. The chain uses TRBV7-9 and TRBJ2-2; no firm D call. Germline lookup yields CDR1 SEHNR and CDR2 FQNEAQ (reference sequence). The CDR3 loop spans 16 amino acids. V dropped 3 bases and J dropped 6 bases, with 17 bases sitting between them. CDR3 sequence (DNA): TGTGCCAGCAGCTTGGCTTCCGGGCCCCTGCCCGGGGAGCTGTTTTTT. This encodes CASSLASGPLPGELFF.